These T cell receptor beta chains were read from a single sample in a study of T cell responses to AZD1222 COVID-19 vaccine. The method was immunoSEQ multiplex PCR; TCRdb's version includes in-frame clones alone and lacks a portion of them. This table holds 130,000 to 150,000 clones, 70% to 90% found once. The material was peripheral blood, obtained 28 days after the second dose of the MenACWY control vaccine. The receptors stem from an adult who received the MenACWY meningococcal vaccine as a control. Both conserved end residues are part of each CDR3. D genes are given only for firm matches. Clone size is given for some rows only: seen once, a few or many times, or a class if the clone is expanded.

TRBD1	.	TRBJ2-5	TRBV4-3	TGCGCCAGCAGCCAGGACAGGGAAGAGACCCAGTACTTC	CASSQDREETQYF
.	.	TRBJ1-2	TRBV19	TGTGCCAGTAGTATAAATCCTGGGCAGAACTATGGCTACACCTTC	CASSINPGQNYGYTF
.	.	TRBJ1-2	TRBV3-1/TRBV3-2	TGTGCCAGCAGCCCAAGGGACCAGGGCGGCTACACCTTC	CASSPRDQGGYTF
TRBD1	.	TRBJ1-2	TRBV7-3	TGTGCCAGCGGGATGACAGGGGGTAACTATGGCTACACCTTC	CASGMTGGNYGYTF
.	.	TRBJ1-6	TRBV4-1	TGCGCCAGCAGCCAGGAGAGCTCCTATAATTCACCCCTCCACTTT	CASSQESSYNSPLHF
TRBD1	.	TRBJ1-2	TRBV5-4	TGTGCCAGCAGCTTGGGTCGGGACAGGGAACTCTATGGCTACACCTTC	CASSLGRDRELYGYTF
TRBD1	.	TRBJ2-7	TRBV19	TGTGCCAGTAGTCGGGGGACAGGGTACGAGCAGTACTTC	CASSRGTGYEQYF
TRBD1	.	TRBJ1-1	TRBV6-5	TGTGCCAGCAGTACCTGGACAGGGGACACTGAAGCTTTCTTT	CASSTWTGDTEAFF
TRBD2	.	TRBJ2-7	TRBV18	TGTGCCAGCTCACCGGGACTAGCTTCTTACGAGCAGTACTTC	CASSPGLASYEQYF
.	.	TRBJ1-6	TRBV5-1	TGCGCCAGCAGCCCAATACCGGGACACACAGCGGGATCACCCCTCCACTTT	CASSPIPGHTAGSPLHF
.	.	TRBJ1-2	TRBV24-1	TGTGCCACCAGTGATGGGGAATATGGCTACACCTTC	CATSDGEYGYTF
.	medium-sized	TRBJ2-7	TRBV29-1	TGCAGCGTTGTCACTAGCCGGTACGAGCAGTACTTC	CSVVTSRYEQYF
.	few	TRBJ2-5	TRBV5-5	TGTGCCAGCAGCTTGTATGGGGAAGAGACCCAGTACTTC	CASSLYGEETQYF
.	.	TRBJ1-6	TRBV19	TGTGCCAGTAGTAGGGACGGCTCTTGGTCACCCCTCCACTTT	CASSRDGSWSPLHF
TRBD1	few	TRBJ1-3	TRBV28	TGTGCCAGCAGTTCAGGACCCGGGACAGTCCCTGGAAACACCATATATTTT	CASSSGPGTVPGNTIYF
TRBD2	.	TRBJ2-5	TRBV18	TGTGCCAGCTCACAAGGACTAGCGGGGGGGCAAGAGACCCAGTACTTC	CASSQGLAGGQETQYF
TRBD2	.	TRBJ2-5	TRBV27	TGTGCCAGCAGTGTACTAGCGGGAGGGTACCAAGAGACCCAGTACTTC	CASSVLAGGYQETQYF
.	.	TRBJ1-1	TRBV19	TGTGCCAGTAGTATTAAGGTGAACACTGAAGCTTTCTTT	CASSIKVNTEAFF
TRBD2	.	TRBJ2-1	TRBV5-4	TGTGCCAGCAGCACCACTAGCGGCTCCTACAATGAGCAGTTCTTC	CASSTTSGSYNEQFF
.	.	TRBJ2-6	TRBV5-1	TGCGCCAGCAGCTTGGTCCCGGGGGGGGCCAACGTCCTGACTTTC	CASSLVPGGANVLTF
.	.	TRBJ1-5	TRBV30	TGTGCCTGGACTCCTTCAGGAGCGTTTCAGCCCCAGCATTTT	CAWTPSGAFQPQHF
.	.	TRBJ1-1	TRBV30	TGTGCCTGGACAGGGGAATCGAACACTGAAGCTTTCTTT	CAWTGESNTEAFF
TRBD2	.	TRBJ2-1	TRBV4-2	TGTGCCAGCAGCCAAGATTATCGCGCTAGCGGAGGACAGTTCTTC	CASSQDYRASGGQFF
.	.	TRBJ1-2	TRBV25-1	TGTGCCAGCAGCGCCGGACCGACAGTCATCTATGGCTACACCTTC	CASSAGPTVIYGYTF
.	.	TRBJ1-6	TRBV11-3	TGTGCCAGTCGGAGCTCCTATAATTCACCCCTCCACTTT	CASRSSYNSPLHF
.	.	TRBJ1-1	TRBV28	TGTGCCAGCAGGAGCACTGAAGCTTTCTTT	CASRSTEAFF
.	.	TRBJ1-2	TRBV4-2	TGTGCCAGCAGCCAAGATGGGGCGAGCCCCGTCTATGGCTACACCTTC	CASSQDGASPVYGYTF
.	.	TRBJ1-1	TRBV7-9	TGTGCCAGCAGCTTGGACAGTTTTGGGACTGAAGCTTTCTTT	CASSLDSFGTEAFF
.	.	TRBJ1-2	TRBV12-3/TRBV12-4	TGTGCCAGCAGGGACCGGGACATCACAACTTTC	CASRDRDITTF
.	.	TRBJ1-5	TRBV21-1	TGTGCCAGCAGCACCCCAGGGGTGGCCTACAATCAGCCCCAGCATTTT	CASSTPGVAYNQPQHF
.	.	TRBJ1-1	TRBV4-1	TGCGCCAGCAGATCGTTGGGATCCGAAGCTTTCTTT	CASRSLGSEAFF
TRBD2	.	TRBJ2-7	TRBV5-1	TGCGCCAGCAGCCCTGGACTAGCGATCCCGGGGGAGCAGTACTTC	CASSPGLAIPGEQYF
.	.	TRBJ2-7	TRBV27	TGTGCCAGCAGTCCCCCGGACAAAAACTACGAGCAGTACTTC	CASSPPDKNYEQYF
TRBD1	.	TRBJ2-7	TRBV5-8	TGTGCCAGCCGGGACAGGGGGCGAAACGAGCAGTACTTC	CASRDRGRNEQYF
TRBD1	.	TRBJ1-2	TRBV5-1	TGCGCCAGCAGCGGGGGACAGGGAAATGGCTACACCTTC	CASSGGQGNGYTF
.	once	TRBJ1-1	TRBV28	TGTGCCAGCAGTTTTGGGGCGCGTAACACTGAAGCTTTCTTT	CASSFGARNTEAFF
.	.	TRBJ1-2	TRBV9	TGTGCCAGCAGCGCAGAGGGATATGGCTACACCTTC	CASSAEGYGYTF
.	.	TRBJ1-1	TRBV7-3	TGTGCCAGCAGCTTAACCAGTATAGGGACTGAAGCTTTCTTT	CASSLTSIGTEAFF
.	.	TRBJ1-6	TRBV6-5	TGTGCCAGCAGAAACAGGGACAATTCACCCCTCCACTTT	CASRNRDNSPLHF
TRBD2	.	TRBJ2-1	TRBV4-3	TGCGCCAGCAGCCAAGAAAGCGGGAGTTGGAATGAGCAGTTCTTC	CASSQESGSWNEQFF
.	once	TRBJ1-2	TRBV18	TGTGCCAGCTCACAGACCGCCTCTAACTATGGCTACACCTTC	CASSQTASNYGYTF
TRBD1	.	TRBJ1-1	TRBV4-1	TGCGCCAGCAGCCAAGCAGACAGGGAGACCACTGAAGCTTTCTTT	CASSQADRETTEAFF
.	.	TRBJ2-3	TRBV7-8	TGTGCCAGCAGCCGAGTAACCGGACCCTGGGGGGATACGCAGTATTTT	CASSRVTGPWGDTQYF
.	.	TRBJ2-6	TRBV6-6	TGTGCCAGCACGCCTTCTGGGGCCAACGTCCTGACTTTC	CASTPSGANVLTF
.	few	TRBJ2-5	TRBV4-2	TGTGCCAGCAGCCAAAGCTCAGCGGCTCCGGGAGAGACCCAGTACTTC	CASSQSSAAPGETQYF